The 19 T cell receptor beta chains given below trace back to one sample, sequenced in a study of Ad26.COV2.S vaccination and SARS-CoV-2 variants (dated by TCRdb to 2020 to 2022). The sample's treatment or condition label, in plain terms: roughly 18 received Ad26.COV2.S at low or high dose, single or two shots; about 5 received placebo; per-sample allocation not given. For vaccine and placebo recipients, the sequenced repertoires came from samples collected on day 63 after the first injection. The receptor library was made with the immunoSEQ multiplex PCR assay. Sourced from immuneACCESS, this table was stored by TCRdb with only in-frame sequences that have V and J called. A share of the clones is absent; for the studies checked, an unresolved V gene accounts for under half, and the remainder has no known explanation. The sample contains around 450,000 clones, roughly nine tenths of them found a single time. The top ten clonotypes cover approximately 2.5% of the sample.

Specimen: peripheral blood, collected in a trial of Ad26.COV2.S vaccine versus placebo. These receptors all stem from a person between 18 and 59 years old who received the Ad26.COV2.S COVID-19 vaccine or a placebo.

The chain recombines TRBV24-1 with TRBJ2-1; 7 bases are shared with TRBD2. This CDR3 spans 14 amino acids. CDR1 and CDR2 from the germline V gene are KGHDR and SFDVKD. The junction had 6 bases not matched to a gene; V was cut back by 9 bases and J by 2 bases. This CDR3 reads CATGGGEPYNEQFF. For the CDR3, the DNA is TGTGCCACCGGGGGAGGGGAGCCCTACAATGAGCAGTTCTTC.

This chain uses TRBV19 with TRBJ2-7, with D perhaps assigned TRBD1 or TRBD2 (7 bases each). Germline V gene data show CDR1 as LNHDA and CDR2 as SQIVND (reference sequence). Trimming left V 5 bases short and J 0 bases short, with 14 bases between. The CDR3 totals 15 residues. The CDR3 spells CASSQGGLHSYEQYF. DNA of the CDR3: TGTGCCAGTAGTCAGGGGGGACTACACTCCTACGAGCAGTACTTC.

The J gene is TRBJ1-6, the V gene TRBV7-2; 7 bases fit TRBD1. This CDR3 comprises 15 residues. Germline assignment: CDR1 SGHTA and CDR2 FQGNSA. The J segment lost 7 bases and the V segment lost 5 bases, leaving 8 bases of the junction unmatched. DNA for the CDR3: TGTGCCAGCAGCCTAAGACAGGGTGGCAATTCACCCCTCCACTTT. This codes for CASSLRQGGNSPLHF.

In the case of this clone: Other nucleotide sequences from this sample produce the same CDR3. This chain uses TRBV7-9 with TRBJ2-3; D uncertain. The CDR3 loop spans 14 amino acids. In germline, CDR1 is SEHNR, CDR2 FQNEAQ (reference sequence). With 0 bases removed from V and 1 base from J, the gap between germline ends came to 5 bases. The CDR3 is CASSLAVGTDTQYF. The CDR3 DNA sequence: TGTGCCAGCAGCTTAGCGGTTGGCACAGATACGCAGTATTTT.

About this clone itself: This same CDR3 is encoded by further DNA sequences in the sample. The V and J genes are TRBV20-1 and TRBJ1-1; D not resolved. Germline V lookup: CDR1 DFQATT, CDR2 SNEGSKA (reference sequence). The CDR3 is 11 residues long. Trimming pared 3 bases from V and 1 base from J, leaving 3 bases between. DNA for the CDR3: TGCAGTGCTAGCGGGAACACTGAAGCTTTCTTT. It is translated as CSASGNTEAFF.

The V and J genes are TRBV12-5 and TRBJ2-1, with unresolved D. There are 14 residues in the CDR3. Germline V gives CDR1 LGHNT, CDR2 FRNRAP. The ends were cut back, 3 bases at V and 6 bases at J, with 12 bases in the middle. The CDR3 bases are TGTGCTAGTGGTTTCTTGAACCTGGGCAATGAGCAGTTCTTC. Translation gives CASGFLNLGNEQFF. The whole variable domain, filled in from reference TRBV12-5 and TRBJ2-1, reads DARVTQTPRHKVTEMGQEVTMRCQPILGHNTVFWYRQTMMQGLELLAYFRNRAPLDDSGMPKDRFSAEMPDATLATLKIQPSEPRDSAVYFCASGFLNLGNEQFFGPGTRLTVL.

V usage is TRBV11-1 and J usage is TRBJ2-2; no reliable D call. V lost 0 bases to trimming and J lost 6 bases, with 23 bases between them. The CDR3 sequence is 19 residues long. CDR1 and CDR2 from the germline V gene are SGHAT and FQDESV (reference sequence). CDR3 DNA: TGTGCCAGCAGCTTAGCGGAGTGGGGTGCGTTTCGGTTCCCCGGGGAGCTGTTTTTT. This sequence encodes CASSLAEWGAFRFPGELFF.

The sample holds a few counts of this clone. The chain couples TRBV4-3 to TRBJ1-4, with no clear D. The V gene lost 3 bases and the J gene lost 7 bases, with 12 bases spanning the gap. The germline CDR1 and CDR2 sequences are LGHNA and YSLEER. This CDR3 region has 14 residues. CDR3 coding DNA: TGCGCCAGCAGCCAGGGAGATCGGGGTGAAAAACTGTTTTTT. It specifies CASSQGDRGEKLFF.

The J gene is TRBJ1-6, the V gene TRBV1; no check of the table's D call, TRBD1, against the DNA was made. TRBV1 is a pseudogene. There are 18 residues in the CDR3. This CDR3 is CTSSPRLDRVPYNSPLHF. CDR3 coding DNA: TGCACCAGCAGCCCCCGATTGGACAGGGTCCCCTATAATTCACCCCTCCACTTT.

CDR3 sequence: CASSLTSGANTGELFF. The CDR3 bases are TGTGCCAGCAGCTTAACTAGCGGGGCTAACACCGGGGAGCTGTTTTTT. The chain has TRBV7-3 and TRBJ2-2, with 8 bases matching TRBD2. This CDR3 has 16 residues. V gave up 0 bases and J gave up 2 bases; unmatched junction bases: 2. Germline lookup yields CDR1 SGHTA and CDR2 FQGTGA.

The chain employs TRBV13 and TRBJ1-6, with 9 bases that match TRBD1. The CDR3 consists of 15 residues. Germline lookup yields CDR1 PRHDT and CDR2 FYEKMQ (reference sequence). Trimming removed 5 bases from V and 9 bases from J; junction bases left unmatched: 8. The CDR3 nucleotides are TGTGCCAGCAGCGCCACCGGGACAGGGATTTCACCCCTCCACTTT. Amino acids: CASSATGTGISPLHF.

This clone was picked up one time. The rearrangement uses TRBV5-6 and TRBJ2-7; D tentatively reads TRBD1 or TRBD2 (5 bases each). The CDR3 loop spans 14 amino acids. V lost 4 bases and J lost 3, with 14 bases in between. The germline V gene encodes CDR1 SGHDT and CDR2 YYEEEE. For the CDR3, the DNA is TGTGCCAGCAGCCCCCCGGGGCAGAACTACGAGCAGTACTTC. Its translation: CASSPPGQNYEQYF.

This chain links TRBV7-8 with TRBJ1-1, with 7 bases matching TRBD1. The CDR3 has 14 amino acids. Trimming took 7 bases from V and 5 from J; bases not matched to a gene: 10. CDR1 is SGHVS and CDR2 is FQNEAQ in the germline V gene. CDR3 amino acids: CASTRPRQGTEAFF. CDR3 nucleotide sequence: TGTGCCAGCACCCGACCTCGACAGGGAACTGAAGCTTTCTTT.

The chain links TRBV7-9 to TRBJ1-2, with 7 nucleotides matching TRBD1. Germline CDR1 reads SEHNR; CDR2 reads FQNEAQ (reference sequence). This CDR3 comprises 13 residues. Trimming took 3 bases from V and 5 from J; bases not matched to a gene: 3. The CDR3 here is CASSLQGEYGYTF. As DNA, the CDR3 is TGTGCCAGCAGCTTGCAGGGGGAATATGGCTACACCTTC.

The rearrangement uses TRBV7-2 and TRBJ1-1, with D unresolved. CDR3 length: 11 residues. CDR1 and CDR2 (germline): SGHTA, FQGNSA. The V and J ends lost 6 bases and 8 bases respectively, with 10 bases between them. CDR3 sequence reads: CASRLYSEAFF. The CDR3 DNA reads TGTGCCAGCAGGTTGTATTCGGAAGCTTTCTTT.

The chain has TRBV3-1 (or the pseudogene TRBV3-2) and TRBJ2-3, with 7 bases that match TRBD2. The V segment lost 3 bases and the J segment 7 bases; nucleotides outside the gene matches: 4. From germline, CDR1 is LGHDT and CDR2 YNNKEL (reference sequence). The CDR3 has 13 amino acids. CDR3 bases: TGTGCCAGCAGCCACTGGGAGGGGAATACGCAGTATTTT. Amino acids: CASSHWEGNTQYF.

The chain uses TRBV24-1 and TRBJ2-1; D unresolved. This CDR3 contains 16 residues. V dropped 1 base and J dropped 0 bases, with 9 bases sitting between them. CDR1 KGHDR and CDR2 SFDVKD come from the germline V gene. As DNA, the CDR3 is TGTGCCACCAGTGATTTCCTTGCGAGCTCCTACAATGAGCAGTTCTTC. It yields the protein CATSDFLASSYNEQFF.

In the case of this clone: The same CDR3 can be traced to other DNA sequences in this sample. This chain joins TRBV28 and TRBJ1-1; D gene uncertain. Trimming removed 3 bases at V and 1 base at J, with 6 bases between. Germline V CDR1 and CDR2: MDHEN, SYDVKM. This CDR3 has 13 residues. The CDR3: CASSLVRNTEAFF. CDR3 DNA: TGTGCCAGCAGTTTGGTAAGGAACACTGAAGCTTTCTTT. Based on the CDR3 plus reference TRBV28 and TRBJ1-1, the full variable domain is DVKVTQSSRYLVKRTGEKVFLECVQDMDHENMFWYRQDPGLGLRLIYFSYDVKMKEKGDIPEGYSVSREKKERFSLILESASTNQTSMYLCASSLVRNTEAFFGQGTRLTVV.

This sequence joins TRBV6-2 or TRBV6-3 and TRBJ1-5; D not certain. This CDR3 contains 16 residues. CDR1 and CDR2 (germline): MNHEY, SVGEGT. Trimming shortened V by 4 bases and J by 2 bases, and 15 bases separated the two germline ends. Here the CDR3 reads CASSWTGGGGNQPQHF. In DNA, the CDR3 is TGTGCCAGCAGTTGGACCGGCGGCGGTGGCAATCAGCCCCAGCATTTT.